The rows below give T cell receptor beta chains drawn from one sample of a study of blood T cell repertoires in COVID-19. Assay: immunoSEQ multiplex PCR; the TCRdb copy retains only in-frame clones and omits some. The data show roughly 150,000 clones, with approximately 77% seen just once and roughly a tenth held by the top ten. Specimen: peripheral blood. All receptors come from an elderly woman with active or convalescent COVID-19. Each CDR3 is given with its conserved first and last residue. A D gene is named only where the DNA matches it firmly. Size tells how often a clone was seen (once, few, many) or the class of an expanded clone, and some rows leave it out.

D: NA; V: TRBV9; size: NA; J: TRBJ1-6; CDR3: CASSVDPETSPLHF; DNA: TGTGCCAGCAGCGTAGATCCAGAAACTTCACCCCTCCACTTT
D: NA; V: TRBV2; size: NA; J: TRBJ1-5; CDR3: CASSEGQVGNQPQHF; DNA: TGTGCCAGCAGTGAAGGCCAGGTAGGCAATCAGCCCCAGCATTTT
D: NA; V: TRBV11-1; size: NA; J: TRBJ2-7; CDR3: CASSLAPGLTYEQYF; DNA: TGTGCCAGCAGCTTAGCCCCAGGGCTCACCTACGAGCAGTACTTC
D: TRBD1; V: TRBV2; size: NA; J: TRBJ1-1; CDR3: CASTMDRSEAFF; DNA: TGTGCCAGCACTATGGACAGGAGTGAAGCTTTCTTT
D: NA; V: TRBV30; size: NA; J: TRBJ1-4; CDR3: CAWSFAGEKLFF; DNA: TGTGCCTGGAGTTTCGCGGGGGAAAAACTGTTTTTT
D: TRBD1; V: TRBV11-3; size: NA; J: TRBJ1-1; CDR3: CASSSGQGAEAFF; DNA: TGTGCCAGCAGCTCTGGACAGGGCGCTGAAGCTTTCTTT
D: NA; V: TRBV21-1; size: once; J: TRBJ1-2; CDR3: CASSKGGLEMGYTF; DNA: TGTGCCAGCAGCAAAGGGGGACTAGAGATGGGCTACACCTTC
D: NA; V: TRBV30; size: few; J: TRBJ1-2; CDR3: CAWSVQGLSGYTF; DNA: TGTGCCTGGAGTGTGCAGGGCTTGTCTGGCTACACCTTC
D: NA; V: TRBV19; size: NA; J: TRBJ1-1; CDR3: CASQWNTEAFF; DNA: TGTGCCAGTCAATGGAACACTGAAGCTTTCTTT
D: TRBD2; V: TRBV7-3; size: NA; J: TRBJ2-5; CDR3: CASSEGLAGVETQYF; DNA: TGTGCCAGCAGCGAAGGACTAGCGGGAGTGGAGACCCAGTACTTC
D: TRBD1; V: TRBV2; size: NA; J: TRBJ1-2; CDR3: CASSRDRVGDGYTF; DNA: TGTGCCAGCAGCCGCGACAGGGTTGGGGATGGCTACACCTTC
D: NA; V: TRBV28; size: NA; J: TRBJ2-7; CDR3: CASTGGVGEQYF; DNA: TGTGCCAGCACCGGCGGGGTAGGCGAGCAGTACTTC
D: NA; V: TRBV3-1/TRBV3-2; size: NA; J: TRBJ1-2; CDR3: CASSPHAGGYGYTF; DNA: TGTGCCAGCAGCCCCCACGCGGGTGGGTATGGCTACACCTTC
D: NA; V: TRBV6-1; size: NA; J: TRBJ2-3; CDR3: CASSELGGTSTDTQYF; DNA: TGTGCCAGCAGTGAATTGGGGGGAACTAGCACAGATACGCAGTATTTT
D: NA; V: TRBV7-9; size: once; J: TRBJ2-5; CDR3: CASSLVGTPQETQYF; DNA: TGTGCCAGCAGCTTAGTAGGGACACCACAAGAGACCCAGTACTTC
D: NA; V: TRBV18; size: NA; J: TRBJ1-6; CDR3: CASSPPGPGESPLHF; DNA: TGTGCCAGCTCACCACCAGGGCCAGGGGAATCACCCCTCCACTTT
D: TRBD1; V: TRBV5-6; size: NA; J: TRBJ1-2; CDR3: CASSLEGTGGGGGYTF; DNA: TGTGCCAGCAGCTTGGAAGGGACAGGGGGCGGAGGAGGCTACACCTTC
D: NA; V: TRBV5-1; size: NA; J: TRBJ1-1; CDR3: CASSPQQVSTEAFF; DNA: TGCGCCAGCAGCCCCCAGCAGGTTTCCACTGAAGCTTTCTTT
D: NA; V: TRBV9; size: NA; J: TRBJ1-2; CDR3: CASSVDEGWNYGYTF; DNA: TGTGCCAGCAGCGTAGATGAGGGTTGGAACTATGGCTACACCTTC
D: NA; V: TRBV28; size: NA; J: TRBJ1-5; CDR3: CASSLIRGPQHF; DNA: TGTGCCAGCAGTTTAATCAGGGGGCCCCAGCATTTT
D: TRBD2; V: TRBV18; size: NA; J: TRBJ2-1; CDR3: CASSPLAGAYNEQFF; DNA: TGTGCCAGCTCACCACTAGCGGGAGCGTACAATGAGCAGTTCTTC
D: NA; V: TRBV12-3/TRBV12-4; size: NA; J: TRBJ1-6; CDR3: CASSLRGSPLHF; DNA: TGTGCCAGCAGTTTAAGGGGTTCACCCCTCCACTTT
D: NA; V: TRBV9; size: few; J: TRBJ1-5; CDR3: CASSARGHSNQPQHF; DNA: TGTGCCAGCAGCGCCCGGGGACATAGCAATCAGCCCCAGCATTTT
D: NA; V: TRBV7-9; size: NA; J: TRBJ1-5; CDR3: CASSLAVSGQPQHF; DNA: TGTGCCAGCAGCTTAGCCGTCTCAGGGCAGCCCCAGCATTTT
D: NA; V: TRBV7-3; size: NA; J: TRBJ1-1; CDR3: CASSLTAVNTEAFF; DNA: TGTGCCAGCAGCCTCACAGCAGTGAACACTGAAGCTTTCTTT
D: TRBD2; V: TRBV4-2; size: NA; J: TRBJ2-3; CDR3: CASSPLTSGSTDTQYF; DNA: TGTGCCAGCAGCCCTCTGACTAGCGGGAGTACAGATACGCAGTATTTT
D: TRBD1; V: TRBV3-1/TRBV3-2; size: NA; J: TRBJ1-1; CDR3: CASSRFGTANTEAFF; DNA: TGTGCCAGCAGCCGATTCGGGACAGCGAACACTGAAGCTTTCTTT
D: NA; V: TRBV3-1/TRBV3-2; size: NA; J: TRBJ1-6; CDR3: CASSPREANNSPLHF; DNA: TGTGCCAGCAGCCCCCGTGAGGCCAATAATTCACCCCTCCACTTT
D: NA; V: TRBV14; size: NA; J: TRBJ1-2; CDR3: CASSQGQAGDYGYTF; DNA: TGTGCCAGCAGCCAAGGTCAAGCAGGGGACTATGGCTACACCTTC
D: NA; V: TRBV7-9; size: few; J: TRBJ1-1; CDR3: CASSFGGQVGTEAFF; DNA: TGTGCCAGCAGCTTTGGTGGACAAGTGGGAACTGAAGCTTTCTTT
D: NA; V: TRBV28; size: NA; J: TRBJ2-2; CDR3: CASSLFRGTGELFF; DNA: TGTGCCAGCAGTTTATTCAGGGGCACCGGGGAGCTGTTTTTT
D: NA; V: TRBV5-1; size: NA; J: TRBJ2-1; CDR3: CASSTEGSRHNEQFF; DNA: TGCGCCAGCTCTACGGAGGGCAGTAGGCACAATGAGCAGTTCTTC
D: NA; V: TRBV19; size: NA; J: TRBJ1-5; CDR3: CASSQGTVNQPQHF; DNA: TGTGCCAGTAGTCAGGGGACCGTTAATCAGCCCCAGCATTTT
D: TRBD2; V: TRBV28; size: NA; J: TRBJ2-7; CDR3: CASRPSGSSYEQYF; DNA: TGTGCCAGCAGGCCTAGCGGGAGCTCCTACGAGCAGTACTTC
D: TRBD1; V: TRBV6-6; size: NA; J: TRBJ1-2; CDR3: CASSRTGLNYGYTF; DNA: TGTGCCAGCAGTCGGACAGGGCTCAACTATGGCTACACCTTC
D: NA; V: TRBV14; size: NA; J: TRBJ1-4; CDR3: CATEIATNEKLFF; DNA: TGTGCCACCGAGATCGCAACTAATGAAAAACTGTTTTTT
D: NA; V: TRBV6-5; size: NA; J: TRBJ1-2; CDR3: CASSRTFSDGYTF; DNA: TGTGCCAGCAGTCGAACCTTCTCAGATGGCTACACCTTC